This T cell receptor (beta chain) was recorded in a study of T cell changes during pregnancy in multiple sclerosis. Data came from immunoSEQ multiplex PCR; TCRdb stores just in-frame clones and leaves some out. The sample has fewer than 55,000 clones; 80% to 95% are singletons. Here the sequenced sample was peripheral blood, taken after pregnancy. The source is a female donor with multiple sclerosis, enrolled in a pregnancy study.

CDR3 residues: CASRLSGYTPKQYF. The CDR3 bases are TGTGCCAGCAGATTATCAGGGTATACCCCCAAGCAGTACTTC. The chain combines TRBV5-6 with TRBJ2-7, with D possibly matching TRBD1 (5 bases). The germline gives CDR1 SGHDT, CDR2 YYEEEE. This CDR3 contains 14 residues. The V end lost 5 bases, the J end lost 8 bases, and 20 bases lay between the germline ends.